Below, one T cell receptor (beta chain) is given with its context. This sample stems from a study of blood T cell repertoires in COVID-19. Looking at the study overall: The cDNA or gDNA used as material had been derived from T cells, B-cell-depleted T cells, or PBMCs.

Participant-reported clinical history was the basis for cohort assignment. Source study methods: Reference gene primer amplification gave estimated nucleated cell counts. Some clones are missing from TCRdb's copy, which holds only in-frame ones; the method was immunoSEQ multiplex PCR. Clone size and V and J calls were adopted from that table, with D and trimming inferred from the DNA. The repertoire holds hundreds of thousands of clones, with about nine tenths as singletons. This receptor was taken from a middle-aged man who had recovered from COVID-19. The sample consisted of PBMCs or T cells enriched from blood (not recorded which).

This CDR3 is CASSKGPVGEQYF. The CDR3 bases are TGTGCCAGCAGCAAGGGGCCTGTGGGGGAGCAGTACTTC. The gene calls are TRBV21-1 and TRBJ2-7; no DNA check was done on the table's D call, TRBD1. TRBV21-1 is a listed pseudogene. The CDR3 contains 13 residues.